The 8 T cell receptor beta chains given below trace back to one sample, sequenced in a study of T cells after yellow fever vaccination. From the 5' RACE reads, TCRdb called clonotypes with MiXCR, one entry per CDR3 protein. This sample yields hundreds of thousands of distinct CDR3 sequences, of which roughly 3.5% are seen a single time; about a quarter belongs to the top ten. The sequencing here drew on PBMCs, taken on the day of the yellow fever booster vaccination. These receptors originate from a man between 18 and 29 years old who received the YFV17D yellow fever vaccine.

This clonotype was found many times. The CDR3 loop is CASNDSPSPLHF. The CDR3 nucleotides are TGTGCCAGCAATGACAGCCCTTCACCCCTCCACTTT. J is TRBJ1-6 and V is TRBV6-6, with D possibly being TRBD1 (5 bases). From germline, CDR1 is MNHNY and CDR2 SVGAGI (reference sequence). The CDR3 consists of 12 residues. V shed 7 bases and J shed 9 bases, with 10 bases lying between them.

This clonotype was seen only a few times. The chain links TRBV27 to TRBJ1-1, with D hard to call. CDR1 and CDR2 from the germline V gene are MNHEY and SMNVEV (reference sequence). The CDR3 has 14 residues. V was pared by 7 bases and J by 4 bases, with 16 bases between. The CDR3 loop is CASNSLGGSTEAFF. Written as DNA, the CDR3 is TGTGCCAGCAACTCCCTCGGAGGGTCCACTGAAGCTTTCTTT.

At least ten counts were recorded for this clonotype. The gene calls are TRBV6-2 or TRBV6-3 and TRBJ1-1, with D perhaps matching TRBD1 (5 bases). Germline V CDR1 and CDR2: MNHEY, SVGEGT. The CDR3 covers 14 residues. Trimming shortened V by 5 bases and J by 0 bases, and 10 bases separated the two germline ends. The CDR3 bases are TGTGCCAGCAGTCTGGGACTCCTGAACACTGAAGCTTTCTTT. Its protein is CASSLGLLNTEAFF.

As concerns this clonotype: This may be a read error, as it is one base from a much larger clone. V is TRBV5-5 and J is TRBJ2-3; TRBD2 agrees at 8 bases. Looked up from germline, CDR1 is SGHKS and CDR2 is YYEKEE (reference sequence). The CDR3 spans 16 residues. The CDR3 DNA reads TGTGCCAGCAGCTTGGGTGGCCTAGCGGGCACAGATACGCGGTATTTT. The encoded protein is CASSLGGLAGTDTRYF.

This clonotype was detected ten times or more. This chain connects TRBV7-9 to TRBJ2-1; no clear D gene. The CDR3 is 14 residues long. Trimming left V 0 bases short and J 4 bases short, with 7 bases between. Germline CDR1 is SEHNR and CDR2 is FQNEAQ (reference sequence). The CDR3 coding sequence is TGTGCCAGCAGCTTAGCGCAGTCATACAATGAGCAGTTCTTC. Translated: CASSLAQSYNEQFF.

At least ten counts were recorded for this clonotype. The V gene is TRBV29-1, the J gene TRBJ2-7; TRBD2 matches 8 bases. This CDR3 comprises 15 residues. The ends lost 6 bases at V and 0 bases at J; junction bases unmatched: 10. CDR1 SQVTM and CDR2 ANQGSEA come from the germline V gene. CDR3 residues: CSVRGGTHNSYEQYF. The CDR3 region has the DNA TGCAGCGTCCGGGGGGGGACCCACAACTCCTACGAGCAGTACTTC.

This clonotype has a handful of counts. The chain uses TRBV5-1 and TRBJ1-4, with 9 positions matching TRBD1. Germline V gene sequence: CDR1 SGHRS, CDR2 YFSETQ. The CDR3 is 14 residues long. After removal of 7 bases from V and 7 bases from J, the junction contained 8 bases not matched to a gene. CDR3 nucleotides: TGCGCCAGCGGAAAGGACAGGGGAGGTGAAAAACTGTTTTTT. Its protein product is CASGKDRGGEKLFF.

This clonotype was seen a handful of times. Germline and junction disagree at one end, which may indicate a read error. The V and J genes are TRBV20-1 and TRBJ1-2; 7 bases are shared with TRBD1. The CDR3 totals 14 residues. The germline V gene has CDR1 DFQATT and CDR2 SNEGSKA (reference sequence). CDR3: CSAGDRAENYGYTF. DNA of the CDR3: TGCAGTGCTGGAGACAGGGCAGAAAACTATGGCTACACCTTC.